This T cell receptor beta chain was captured by sequencing in a study of cytomegalovirus exposure and HLA in healthy donors. About the study: The 130 or so validation repertoires, a later analysis reported, used the same platform as the approximately 650 first-cohort repertoires.

Trimming shortened V by 3 bases and J by 6 bases, and 12 bases separated the two germline ends. The CDR3 has 14 residues. Germline CDR1 and CDR2: MDHEN and SYDVKM. Measured with immunoSEQ multiplex PCR; TCRdb has only the in-frame clones, and not every one. The table records fewer than 200,000 clones, 75% to 90% of them present only once. Input material: PBMCs. This chain connects TRBV28 to TRBJ1-5; D unresolved. The receptor was derived from a man aged 18-30 years in good health and CMV-seropositive. The CDR3 DNA follows: TGTGCCAGCAGTTTGTTCCCGGTCGGTCAGCCCCAGCATTTT. Translating it yields CASSLFPVGQPQHF.